A selection of T cell receptor beta chains follows, all from one sample in a study of cytomegalovirus exposure and HLA in healthy donors. Generated by immunoSEQ multiplex PCR, the TCRdb table keeps only in-frame clones and is missing some. This sample carries about 83,000 clones, around 79% of them seen once, and the ten largest clones take 5.9%. Sequencing was done on a sample of PBMCs. The receptors come from a man younger than 35 in good health and CMV-seropositive. The CDR3 runs from the conserved cysteine through the conserved F or W. Fields, in order: V gene, J gene, clone size, D gene, CDR3 protein, CDR3 DNA. A D gene is named only where the DNA matches it firmly. Only part of the rows carry a size: once, few, many, or a class if the clone is expanded.

TRBV5-8	TRBJ1-5	NA	NA	CATPPDRAHQPQHF	TGTGCCACCCCTCCCGATAGAGCCCATCAGCCCCAGCATTTT
TRBV5-4	TRBJ2-1	few	NA	CASSLDQYNEQFF	TGTGCCAGCAGCTTGGATCAGTACAATGAGCAGTTCTTC
TRBV7-9	TRBJ1-4	NA	NA	CASSLTEGEKLFF	TGTGCCAGCAGCCTAACGGAGGGCGAAAAACTGTTTTTT
TRBV2	TRBJ2-2	NA	NA	CASSPRPLETTGELFF	TGTGCCAGTTCCCCACGTCCTCTAGAAACTACCGGGGAGCTGTTTTTT
TRBV18	TRBJ1-2	NA	NA	CASSQTPGGGSSGYTF	TGTGCCAGCTCACAAACCCCAGGCGGGGGGTCGAGTGGCTACACCTTC
TRBV15	TRBJ2-1	NA	TRBD2	CATSKTSGMGHEQFF	TGTGCCACCAGCAAAACTAGCGGGATGGGTCATGAGCAGTTCTTC
TRBV5-1	TRBJ2-1	NA	TRBD2	CASSLQAGGPDEQFF	TGCGCCAGCAGCTTGCAAGCGGGAGGGCCCGATGAGCAGTTCTTC
TRBV5-4	TRBJ1-1	NA	NA	CASRAGPQNTEAFF	TGTGCCAGCAGAGCGGGACCCCAGAACACTGAAGCTTTCTTT
TRBV28	TRBJ1-2	NA	NA	CASSLYAGEGNYGYTF	TGTGCCAGCAGTTTATATGCGGGGGAGGGGAACTATGGCTACACCTTC
TRBV6-5	TRBJ1-4	NA	NA	CASSKSSRGEKLFF	TGTGCCAGCAGCAAATCCAGCCGGGGGGAAAAACTGTTTTTT
TRBV11-2	TRBJ1-1	NA	NA	CASSSGVVAFF	TGTGCCAGCAGCTCAGGGGTGGTAGCTTTCTTT
TRBV6-5	TRBJ2-7	NA	NA	CASTVGTGSPKYF	NA
TRBV20-1	TRBJ2-7	NA	NA	CSATGFEQYF	TGCAGTGCTACAGGTTTCGAGCAGTACTTC
TRBV29-1	TRBJ2-7	NA	TRBD1	CSVESSRGNEQYF	TGCAGCGTTGAAAGTTCCAGGGGGAACGAGCAGTACTTC
TRBV9	TRBJ2-7	NA	TRBD2	CASSVSSGSYEQYF	TGTGCCAGCAGCGTATCTAGCGGGAGTTACGAGCAGTACTTC
TRBV5-1	TRBJ2-1	NA	TRBD2	CASSGEREGLLDEQFF	TGCGCCAGCAGCGGGGAACGGGAGGGCCTTTTAGATGAGCAGTTCTTC
TRBV2	TRBJ1-5	NA	TRBD1	CASSVGTGILWQPQHF	TGTGCCAGCAGTGTGGGGACAGGGATTCTTTGGCAGCCCCAGCATTTT
TRBV29-1	TRBJ2-3	NA	TRBD2	CSVTLAGSPGWSDTQYF	TGCAGCGTGACTCTAGCGGGAAGCCCTGGGTGGTCAGATACGCAGTATTTT
TRBV5-1	TRBJ2-7	once	TRBD2	CASSLAYGTSEDYEQYF	TGCGCCAGCAGCTTGGCCTATGGGACTAGCGAGGACTACGAGCAGTACTTC
TRBV29-1	TRBJ1-1	NA	TRBD1	CSVVGTGASDTEAFF	TGCAGCGTTGTAGGAACAGGGGCGTCGGACACTGAAGCTTTCTTT
TRBV27	TRBJ1-4	NA	NA	CASSLTPNEKLFF	TGTGCCAGCAGTTTAACTCCAAATGAAAAACTGTTTTTT
TRBV5-1	TRBJ2-1	NA	NA	CASSSTGSYNEQFF	TGCGCCAGCAGCTCGACGGGGTCCTACAATGAGCAGTTCTTC
TRBV7-8	TRBJ2-5	NA	NA	CASSPLLAAQYF	TGTGCCAGCAGCCCGCTGTTAGCGGCCCAGTACTTC
TRBV7-8	TRBJ1-5	NA	NA	CASSPGSTVNQPQHF	TGTGCCAGCAGCCCGGGGTCGACCGTCAATCAGCCCCAGCATTTT
TRBV4-1	TRBJ2-1	NA	TRBD1	CASSPDRAVYNEQFF	TGCGCCAGCAGCCCCGACAGGGCGGTATACAATGAGCAGTTCTTC
TRBV4-1	TRBJ2-2	NA	NA	CASSQGLAMGGELFF	TGCGCCAGCAGCCAAGGGCTAGCAATGGGCGGGGAGCTGTTTTTT
TRBV14	TRBJ2-7	few	NA	CASSPRDSEDEQYF	TGTGCCAGCAGCCCCCGGGACTCCGAAGACGAGCAGTACTTC
TRBV4-1	TRBJ1-2	NA	TRBD1	CASSPGQGARDGYTF	TGCGCCAGCAGCCCCGGACAGGGGGCGAGGGACGGCTACACCTTC
TRBV11-2	TRBJ2-5	NA	TRBD2	CASINAGGPLETQYF	TGTGCCAGCATTAACGCGGGAGGGCCGTTAGAGACCCAGTACTTC
TRBV6-1	TRBJ2-7	NA	NA	CASSDRRGGTYEQYF	TGTGCCAGCAGTGATCGCAGGGGTGGGACCTACGAGCAGTACTTC
TRBV7-8	TRBJ2-1	once	NA	CASSFDNEQFF	TGTGCCAGCAGCTTCGACAATGAGCAGTTCTTC